The 32 T cell receptor beta chains in this list originate from one sample, sequenced in a study of control samples from healthy donors and cancer patients. TCRdb keeps only in-frame clones here, not all; method: immunoSEQ multiplex PCR. The data contain 150,000 or so clones, 92% of them singletons. Sample: blood. The receptors shown here come from a woman aged 25 to 39 in good health.

V gene TRBV5-8 combines with J gene TRBJ1-4, with D uncertain. V lost 1 base and J lost 4, with 20 bases in between. CDR1 is SGHTS, CDR2 YDEGEE, per germline. CDR3 length: 18 amino acids. CDR3 residues: CASSLSLLAGGNNEKLFF. CDR3 bases: TGTGCCAGCAGCTTGAGTCTACTTGCCGGAGGGAATAATGAAAAACTGTTTTTT.

The chain employs TRBV27 and TRBJ2-3; D uncertain. This CDR3 contains 16 residues. V was trimmed by 9 bases and J by 0 bases, leaving 19 bases between them. Looked up from germline, CDR1 is MNHEY and CDR2 is SMNVEV (reference sequence). The DNA of the CDR3 is TGTGCCAGACAAAAGGGCCCTATGCCTAGCACAGATACGCAGTATTTT. Translation: CARQKGPMPSTDTQYF.

This chain connects TRBV6-5 to TRBJ1-1; D ambiguous. Germline-derived CDR1 and CDR2 are MNHEY and SVGAGI. This CDR3 spans 12 amino acids. Trimming removed 6 bases from V and 4 bases from J, with 9 bases in between. DNA of the CDR3: TGTGCCAGCAGAGTGTACCCCACTGAAGCTTTCTTT. This translates into CASRVYPTEAFF.

The gene calls are TRBV19 and TRBJ1-1; 7 bases align to TRBD1. This CDR3 has 15 amino acids. V gave up 5 bases and J gave up 1 base; unmatched junction bases: 7. Looked up from germline, CDR1 is LNHDA and CDR2 is SQIVND (reference sequence). The CDR3 loop is CASSAETGTNTEAFF. CDR3 in DNA: TGTGCCAGTAGTGCAGAGACAGGGACGAACACTGAAGCTTTCTTT.

The gene calls are TRBV11-1 and TRBJ2-3; D perhaps matches TRBD2 (6 bases). Trimming removed 5 bases at V and 4 bases at J, with 13 bases between. Germline V gene lookup returns CDR1 SGHAT and CDR2 FQDESV (reference sequence). The CDR3 contains 14 residues. This CDR3 reads CASSPLAESDTQYF. The CDR3 region has the DNA TGTGCCAGCAGCCCATTAGCGGAATCAGATACGCAGTATTTT.

The genes are TRBV3-1 (or the pseudogene TRBV3-2) and TRBJ1-4, with 8 bases lining up with TRBD1. Germline V gene sequence: CDR1 LGHDT, CDR2 YNNKEL (reference sequence). The CDR3 contains 15 residues. The trim removed 3 bases at V and 8 bases at J, leaving 8 bases unmatched. The CDR3 region is CASSQNGQGREKLFF. The CDR3 coding sequence is TGTGCCAGCAGCCAGAACGGACAGGGCCGGGAAAAACTGTTTTTT.

The CDR3: CASSLMGYTDTQYF. DNA of the CDR3: TGTGCCAGCAGCTTAATGGGATACACAGATACGCAGTATTTT. This sequence joins TRBV11-3 and TRBJ2-3, with D unclear. This CDR3 has 14 amino acids. The V end was cut by 2 bases, the J end by 2 bases, with 8 bases between. The V gene's germline CDR1 is SGHNT and CDR2 YENEEA.

The table lists this clone with a few counts. The chain links TRBV7-2 to TRBJ2-1, with 10 bases identical to TRBD2. Unmatched junction bases numbered 4, after V lost 7 bases and J lost 4 bases. The length of the CDR3 is 14 residues. CDR1 is SGHTA and CDR2 is FQGNSA in the germline V gene. The CDR3 DNA reads TGTGCCAGCACAAGGACTAGCGGTTACAATGAGCAGTTCTTC. Amino acids: CASTRTSGYNEQFF.

The chain links TRBV5-4 to TRBJ2-3; 7 bases agree with TRBD1. CDR1 and CDR2 from the germline V gene are SGHNT and YYREEE (reference sequence). The CDR3 has 15 residues. The V and J ends lost 3 bases and 5 bases, in that order; junction bases with no gene match: 9. The CDR3 here is CASSWTGTEKDTQYF. The CDR3 nucleotides are TGTGCCAGCAGCTGGACCGGGACAGAGAAAGATACGCAGTATTTT.

This clone was picked up one time. The J gene is TRBJ1-1, the V gene TRBV7-3, with 9 positions matching TRBD1. Germline V lookup: CDR1 SGHTA, CDR2 FQGTGA. The CDR3 loop spans 14 amino acids. Trimming took 5 bases from V and 1 from J; bases not matched to a gene: 2. For the CDR3, the DNA is TGTGCCAGCAGCGACAGGGGGACGAACACTGAAGCTTTCTTT. Translation gives CASSDRGTNTEAFF.

The rearrangement links TRBV7-9 to TRBJ2-5; 10 positions match TRBD1. Losses at the gene ends were 2 bases for V and 4 bases for J; bases not matched to a gene: 1. There are 14 residues in the CDR3. CDR1 and CDR2 (germline): SEHNR, FQNEAQ (reference sequence). The CDR3 DNA reads TGTGCCAGCAGCTTACGGACAGGGGGAGAGACCCAGTACTTC. Translated, it gives CASSLRTGGETQYF.

This sequence joins TRBV3-1 (or the pseudogene TRBV3-2) and TRBJ1-2; the D is unclear. There are 12 residues in the CDR3. V gave up 4 bases and J gave up 10 bases, with 13 bases separating them. Germline V gene data show CDR1 as LGHDT and CDR2 as YNNKEL (reference sequence). For the CDR3, the DNA is TGTGCCAGCAGCCCCCCAGGTTTCTACTACACCTTC. Translation gives CASSPPGFYYTF.

This clone was detected a few times. V gene TRBV25-1 combines with J gene TRBJ1-4, with D possibly being TRBD1 (5 bases). Trimming removed 7 bases from V and 7 bases from J, with 13 bases in between. This CDR3 has 13 residues. Germline V CDR1 and CDR2: MGHDK, SYGVNS. CDR3 nucleotide sequence: TGTGCCAGCATCCCAGGGTGTCGTGAAAAACTGTTTTTT. This sequence encodes CASIPGCREKLFF.

This chain connects TRBV7-3 to TRBJ2-2; 7 bases line up with TRBD1. The CDR3 consists of 17 residues. Germline V lookup: CDR1 SGHTA, CDR2 FQGTGA. The J segment lost 2 bases and the V segment lost 5 bases, leaving 11 bases of the junction unmatched. CDR3 sequence: CASSRSPGQSNTGELFF. The CDR3 nucleotides are TGTGCCAGCAGCAGAAGCCCGGGACAGAGCAACACCGGGGAGCTGTTTTTT.

This rearrangement joins TRBV29-1 to TRBJ1-2, with TRBD1 identical over 7 bases. Per germline, CDR1 SQVTM and CDR2 ANQGSEA. Trimming at V came to 0 bases and at J to 4 bases, leaving 5 bases not matched to a gene. The CDR3 has 14 amino acids. CDR3 residues: CSVEDGRGIYGYTF. The CDR3 nucleotides are TGCAGCGTTGAAGACGGCAGGGGGATCTATGGCTACACCTTC.

This clone was seen only once. This chain uses TRBV7-9 with TRBJ2-3, with D maybe TRBD1 (5 bases). The CDR3 runs 14 residues. V lost 0 bases and J 4 bases, leaving 8 bases between the germline ends. Germline V lookup: CDR1 SEHNR, CDR2 FQNEAQ (reference sequence). CDR3 DNA: TGTGCCAGCAGCTTAGCTCAGGGTGCAGATACGCAGTATTTT. It specifies CASSLAQGADTQYF. Together with reference TRBV7-9 and TRBJ2-3, the CDR3 gives the full variable domain: DTGVSQNPRHKITKRGQNVTFRCDPISEHNRLYWYRQTLGQGPEFLTYFQNEAQLEKSRLLSDRFSAERPKGSFSTLEIQRTEQGDSAMYLCASSLAQGADTQYFGPGTRLTVL.

The chain recombines TRBV4-2 with TRBJ1-1, with D tentatively TRBD1 (5 bases). V was clipped by 1 base and J by 5 bases, with 14 bases between them. The CDR3 length is 15 residues. In germline, CDR1 is LGHNA, CDR2 YNFKEQ. CDR3 sequence (DNA): TGTGCCAGCAGCCAAGCAGGGACCTTGGGGACTGAAGCTTTCTTT. Amino acid sequence: CASSQAGTLGTEAFF.

This clone was counted once. The chain couples TRBV4-1 to TRBJ2-2, with 12 bases that match TRBD2. Germline loops: CDR1 MGHRA, CDR2 YSYEKL. The CDR3 totals 19 residues. The V segment lost 0 bases and the J segment 5 bases; nucleotides outside the gene matches: 10. Here the CDR3 reads CASSQDHASGRASTGELFF. The DNA of the CDR3 is TGCGCCAGCAGCCAAGATCACGCTAGCGGGAGGGCCTCTACCGGGGAGCTGTTTTTT.

The V call is TRBV6-5, the J call TRBJ1-1; no definite D call. The CDR3 sequence is 13 residues long. Germline-derived CDR1 and CDR2 are MNHEY and SVGAGI. V dropped 5 bases and J dropped 3 bases, with 10 bases sitting between them. The CDR3 here is CASSRQRDTEAFF. The CDR3 DNA sequence: TGTGCCAGCAGTAGGCAGAGGGACACTGAAGCTTTCTTT.

The V and J genes are TRBV5-6 and TRBJ2-4, with 10 bases that match TRBD2. Germline V lookup: CDR1 SGHDT, CDR2 YYEEEE. This CDR3 region has 16 residues. V dropped 4 bases and J dropped 8; count of bases not matched to a gene: 12. In DNA form, the CDR3 reads TGTGCCAGCAGCCCCCTAGCGGGAGCGCGAGGGGACATTCAGTACTTC. Encoded protein: CASSPLAGARGDIQYF.

The V call is TRBV19, the J call TRBJ2-5; D gene ambiguous. Trimming took 1 base from V and 3 from J, leaving 9 bases between them. The CDR3 has 14 residues. Per the germline V gene, CDR1 is LNHDA and CDR2 is SQIVND (reference sequence). The CDR3 nucleotides read TGTGCCAGTAGTATAGGCGGCTTTGAAGAGACCCAGTACTTC. This encodes CASSIGGFEETQYF. The variable domain in full, with the rest retrieved from reference TRBV19 and TRBJ2-5, is DGGITQSPKYLFRKEGQNVTLSCEQNLNHDAMYWYRQDPGQGLRLIYYSQIVNDFQKGDIAEGYSVSREKKESFPLTVTSAQKNPTAFYLCASSIGGFEETQYFGPGTRLLVL.

The chain links TRBV5-3 to TRBJ1-2; D unresolved. TRBV5-3 qualifies as an ORF whose function is uncertain. Trimming took 9 bases from V and 6 from J, leaving 9 bases between them. CDR3 size: 10 residues. CDR3 sequence (DNA): TGTGCCACCTGTATACATGGCTACACCTTC. Its translation: CATCIHGYTF.

The chain uses TRBV5-1 and TRBJ2-7; 8 nucleotides line up with TRBD1. Germline V gives CDR1 SGHRS, CDR2 YFSETQ. V trimming: 4 bases; J trimming: 6 bases; junction bases outside the gene matches: 12. The CDR3 is 15 amino acids. The CDR3 loop reads CASSPPTGGFSEQYF. The CDR3 region has the DNA TGCGCCAGCAGCCCCCCCACAGGGGGTTTTAGCGAGCAGTACTTC.

The V gene is TRBV11-2, the J gene TRBJ2-1; 11 positions match TRBD2. Germline V lookup: CDR1 SGHAT, CDR2 FQNNGV. The CDR3 covers 15 residues. Trimming cost V 3 bases and J 8 bases; bases outside gene matches: 6. CDR3 amino acids: CASSFGTSGDDEQFF. The CDR3 nucleotides read TGTGCCAGCAGCTTCGGGACTAGCGGAGATGATGAGCAGTTCTTC.

The chain carries TRBV15 and TRBJ2-2; weak D call: TRBD2 (5 bases). Germline lookup yields CDR1 LNHNV and CDR2 YYDKDF (reference sequence). The CDR3 has 15 residues. Trimming took off 1 base at V and 3 bases at J, with 9 bases between the two ends. CDR3 sequence (DNA): TGTGCCACCAGCAGAGTCAGCGGATACACCGGGGAGCTGTTTTTT. This codes for CATSRVSGYTGELFF. Looking up the rest from reference TRBV15 and TRBJ2-2 gives the full variable domain: DAMVIQNPRYQVTQFGKPVTLSCSQTLNHNVMYWYQQKSSQAPKLLFHYYDKDFNNEADTPDNFQSRRPNTSFCFLDIRSPGLGDTAMYLCATSRVSGYTGELFFGEGSRLTVL.

The genes are TRBV28 and TRBJ2-2, with 9 bases lining up with TRBD1. This CDR3 comprises 16 residues. Germline loops: CDR1 MDHEN, CDR2 SYDVKM. The ends lost 1 base at V and 5 bases at J; junction bases unmatched: 5. As DNA, the CDR3 is TGTGCCAGCAGTTTATCCGGGACAGGGAGGACCGGGGAGCTGTTTTTT. This gives the protein CASSLSGTGRTGELFF.

The V and J genes are TRBV24-1 and TRBJ2-2; tentatively, D is TRBD1 or TRBD2 (5 bases each). Germline CDR1 is KGHDR and CDR2 is SFDVKD. V shed 6 bases and J shed 2 bases, with 12 bases lying between them. The CDR3 has 15 residues. The CDR3: CATSRGRANTGELFF. In DNA form, the CDR3 reads TGTGCCACCAGTAGGGGACGGGCCAACACCGGGGAGCTGTTTTTT.

V is TRBV6-2 or TRBV6-3 and J is TRBJ2-7, with 11 bases aligning to TRBD1. The CDR3 runs 15 residues. The V segment lost 2 bases and the J segment 3 bases; nucleotides outside the gene matches: 3. Germline V lookup: CDR1 MNHEY, CDR2 SVGEGT. CDR3 bases: TGTGCCAGCAGTTACGAGGGGACAGGGGGCTACGAGCAGTACTTC. Translation: CASSYEGTGGYEQYF.

V is TRBV11-2 and J is TRBJ1-4; tentative D call: TRBD1 (5 bases). Per germline, CDR1 SGHAT and CDR2 FQNNGV. The CDR3 totals 13 residues. V was pared by 0 bases and J by 8 bases, with 7 bases between. This chain's CDR3 is CASSLEQGEKLFF. Written as DNA, the CDR3 is TGTGCCAGCAGCTTAGAGCAGGGAGAAAAACTGTTTTTT.

This clone was picked up one time. V is TRBV3-1 (or the pseudogene TRBV3-2) and J is TRBJ2-7; D is ambiguous. This CDR3 region has 14 residues. The V end lost 4 bases, the J end lost 2 bases, and 12 bases lay between the germline ends. CDR1 and CDR2 (germline): LGHDT, YNNKEL (reference sequence). The CDR3 DNA reads TGTGCCAGCAGCCCGACCGTCGGTGCCTACGAGCAGTACTTC. It encodes CASSPTVGAYEQYF.

The chain recombines TRBV4-1 with TRBJ2-4; 7 nucleotides agree with TRBD1. CDR3 length: 16 amino acids. Trimming cost V 3 bases and J 3 bases; bases outside gene matches: 8. Germline V CDR1 and CDR2: MGHRA, YSYEKL. The CDR3, as DNA: TGCGCCAGCAGCCATGACGGACAGGTCGGCAAAAACATTCAGTACTTC. Protein: CASSHDGQVGKNIQYF.

The J gene is TRBJ1-6, the V gene TRBV6-5; the match to TRBD1 covers 7 bases. The length of the CDR3 is 14 residues. Per germline, CDR1 MNHEY and CDR2 SVGAGI. After removal of 7 bases from V and 5 bases from J, the junction contained 5 bases not matched to a gene. This chain's CDR3 is CASNLQGNNSPLHF. The CDR3 DNA sequence: TGTGCCAGCAACTTACAGGGGAATAATTCACCCCTCCACTTT.